These T cell receptor beta chains were read from a single sample in a study of monozygotic twins with inflammatory bowel disease. TCRdb re-called the 5' RACE reads and catalogs CDR3 proteins one per entry, DNA excluded. In total, the table holds just over 300,000 distinct CDR3 sequences. Material: blood. Receptors originate from a human donor with ulcerative colitis or Crohn's disease, or a healthy co-twin of an affected twin (not recorded which). CDR3s include the opening cysteine and the closing phenylalanine or tryptophan.

CASSWMGGRVNTGELFF	TRBV7-2	TRBJ2-2
CASSQDSPNANEKLFF	TRBV4-3	TRBJ1-4
CASSITSDTEQYF	TRBV19	TRBJ2-7
CATSPREDQPQHF	TRBV24-1	TRBJ1-5
CASKTSGQETQYF	TRBV7-7	TRBJ2-5
CASSHGGKETQYF	TRBV4-2	TRBJ2-5
CASSIDFGTGELFF	TRBV19	TRBJ2-2
CASSSLASGQGVGQPQHF	TRBV28	TRBJ1-5
CATCTRTGRSWSTEAFF	TRBV6-2/TRBV6-3	TRBJ1-1
CASSQDISDEQYF	TRBV4-3	TRBJ2-7
CATGGRADEQYF	TRBV7-9	TRBJ2-7
CASSPDEKGSPLHF	TRBV7-2	TRBJ1-6